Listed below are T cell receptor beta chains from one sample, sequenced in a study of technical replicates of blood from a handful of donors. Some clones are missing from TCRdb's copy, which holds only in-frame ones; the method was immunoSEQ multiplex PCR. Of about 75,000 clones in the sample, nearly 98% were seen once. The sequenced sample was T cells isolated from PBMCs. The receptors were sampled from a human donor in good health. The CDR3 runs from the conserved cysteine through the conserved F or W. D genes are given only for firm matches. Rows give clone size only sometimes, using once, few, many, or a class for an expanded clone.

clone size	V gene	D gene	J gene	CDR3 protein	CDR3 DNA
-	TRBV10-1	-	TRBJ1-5	CASSDGQYNQPQHF	TGCGCCAGCAGTGATGGACAGTACAATCAGCCCCAGCATTTT
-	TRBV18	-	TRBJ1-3	CASSATTGGTGNTIYF	TGTGCCAGCTCGGCTACGACAGGAGGAACTGGAAACACCATATATTTT
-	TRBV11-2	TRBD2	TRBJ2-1	CASSLGSGASYNEQFF	TGTGCCAGCAGCTTGGGTAGCGGGGCCTCCTACAATGAGCAGTTCTTC
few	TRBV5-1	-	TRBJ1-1	CASSFSGNTEAFF	TGCGCCAGCAGCTTCTCAGGGAACACTGAAGCTTTCTTT
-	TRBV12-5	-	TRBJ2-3	CASGLGIGTPLNTQYF	TGTGCTAGTGGTTTGGGGATTGGGACACCCCTAAATACGCAGTATTTT
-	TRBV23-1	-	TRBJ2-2	CASSQSRAGEDTGELFF	TGCGCCAGCAGTCAATCCCGGGCAGGGGAAGACACCGGGGAGCTGTTTTTT
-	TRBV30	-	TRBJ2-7	CAWTPRRGTSYEQYF	TGTGCCTGGACGCCCAGACGGGGGACCTCCTACGAGCAGTACTTC
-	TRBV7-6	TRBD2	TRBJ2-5	CASSVPTDLAAPPETQYF	TGTGCCAGCAGCGTACCAACCGATCTAGCGGCGCCTCCAGAGACCCAGTACTTC
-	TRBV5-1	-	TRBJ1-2	CASSSQGGESYGYTF	TGCGCCAGCAGCTCCCAGGGTGGAGAGTCCTATGGCTACACCTTC
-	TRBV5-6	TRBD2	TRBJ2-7	CASSFWGTSSYEQYF	TGTGCCAGCAGCTTCTGGGGGACTAGCTCGTACGAGCAGTACTTC
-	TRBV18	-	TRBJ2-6	CASSPQDSGANVLTF	TGTGCCAGCTCACCTCAGGACTCTGGGGCCAACGTCCTGACTTTC
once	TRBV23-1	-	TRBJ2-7	CASPTEGKSYEQYF	TGCGCCAGCCCCACGGAGGGCAAATCCTACGAGCAGTACTTC
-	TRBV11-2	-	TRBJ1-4	CASSLEGGGKLFF	TGTGCCAGCAGCTTAGAGGGAGGCGGAAAACTGTTTTTT
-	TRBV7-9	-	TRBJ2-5	CASSLALQGPSGTQYF	TGTGCCAGCAGCTTAGCGCTACAGGGACCATCAGGGACCCAGTACTTC
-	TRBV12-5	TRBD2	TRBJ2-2	CASGLVGLALAGGRSTGELFF	TGTGCTAGTGGTTTGGTAGGGTTGGCGCTAGCGGGGGGGCGGAGCACCGGGGAGCTGTTTTTT
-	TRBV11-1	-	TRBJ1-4	CASSYGQEKLFF	TGTGCCAGCAGCTACGGACAGGAAAAACTGTTTTTT
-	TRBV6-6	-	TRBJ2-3	CASRGRRTDTQYF	TGTGCCAGCAGGGGGCGCCGCACAGATACGCAGTATTTT
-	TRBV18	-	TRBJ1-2	CASSPRFVREDANYGYTF	TGTGCCAGCTCACCACGGTTTGTCAGGGAGGATGCGAACTATGGCTACACCTTC
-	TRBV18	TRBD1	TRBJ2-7	CASSPSDRAEQYF	TGTGCCAGCTCACCCTCTGACAGGGCCGAGCAGTACTTC
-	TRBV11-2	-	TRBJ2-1	CASTPSLQFF	TGTGCCAGCACCCCTAGCTTGCAGTTCTTC
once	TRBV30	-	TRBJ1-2	CAWSPGLYGYTF	TGTGCCTGGAGCCCGGGACTCTATGGCTACACCTTC
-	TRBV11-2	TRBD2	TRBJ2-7	CASSLRGGLGEQYF	TGTGCCAGCAGCCTACGGGGAGGGCTGGGGGAGCAGTACTTC
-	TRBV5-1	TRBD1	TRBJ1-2	CASSLLTGGHGYTF	TGCGCCAGCAGCTTGTTGACAGGGGGCCATGGCTACACCTTC
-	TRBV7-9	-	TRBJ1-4	CASSLGRQARTEKLFF	TGTGCCAGCAGCTTGGGCCGACAGGCAAGAACTGAAAAACTGTTTTTT
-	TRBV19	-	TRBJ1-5	CASSGQLRLYQPQHF	TGTGCCAGTAGTGGACAACTCCGGCTCTATCAGCCCCAGCATTTT
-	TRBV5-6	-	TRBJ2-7	CASSFGYTSDPDLIYEQYF	TGTGCCAGCAGCTTCGGTTATACTAGTGACCCGGACCTTATCTACGAGCAGTACTTC
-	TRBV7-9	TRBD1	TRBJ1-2	CASSLVGGQGTNYGYTF	TGTGCCAGCAGCTTAGTAGGAGGACAGGGAACTAACTATGGCTACACCTTC
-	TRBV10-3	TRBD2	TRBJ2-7	CAITGTSGTGDTSYEQYF	TGTGCCATCACGGGGACTAGCGGCACTGGAGACACTTCCTACGAGCAGTACTTC
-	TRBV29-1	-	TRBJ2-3	CSVEVDKIDTQYF	TGCAGCGTTGAAGTAGATAAGATTGATACGCAGTATTTT
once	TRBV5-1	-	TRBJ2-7	CASSLTGYSSYEQYF	TGCGCCAGCAGCTTGACAGGGTATAGCTCCTACGAGCAGTACTTC
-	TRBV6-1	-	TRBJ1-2	CASRTGDYTF	TGTGCCAGCAGGACTGGAGACTACACCTTC
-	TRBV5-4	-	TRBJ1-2	CASSFVGEGYTF	TGTGCCAGCAGCTTCGTCGGGGAAGGCTACACCTTC
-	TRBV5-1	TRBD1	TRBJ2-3	CASSSGQQTDTQYF	TGCGCCAGCAGCTCGGGACAGCAGACAGATACGCAGTATTTT
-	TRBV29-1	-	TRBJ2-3	CSAGHTTDTQYF	TGCAGCGCCGGACACACCACAGATACGCAGTATTTT
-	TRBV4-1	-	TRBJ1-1	CASSQDLTRGAFF	TGCGCCAGCAGCCAAGATCTCACCAGGGGAGCTTTCTTT
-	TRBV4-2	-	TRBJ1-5	CASSQGGVPNQPQHF	TGTGCCAGCAGCCAAGGCGGGGTCCCCAATCAGCCCCAGCATTTT
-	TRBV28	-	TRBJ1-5	CASSFLGAGQPQHF	TGTGCCAGCAGTTTTTTGGGGGCTGGTCAGCCCCAGCATTTT
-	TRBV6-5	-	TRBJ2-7	CASSYSEDEQYF	TGTGCCAGCAGTTACTCGGAGGACGAGCAGTACTTC
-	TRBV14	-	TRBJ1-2	CASSQTTGTGYTF	TGTGCCAGCAGCCAAACGACAGGTACTGGCTACACCTTC
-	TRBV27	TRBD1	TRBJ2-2	CASKLPGQGPYGGDTGELFF	TGTGCCAGCAAACTTCCGGGACAGGGGCCCTACGGGGGGGACACCGGGGAGCTGTTTTTT